This passage covers 12 T cell receptor beta chains from one sample sequenced in a study of molecular identifiers for immune sequencing clone quantification. TCRdb passed the PCR reads through MiXCR, listing each CDR3 protein once. The data show about 640,000 distinct CDR3 sequences, 20% seen once. Sequenced material: naive CD8+ T cells from blood, with Jurkat cell RNA spiked in. Specified subset: FACS-sorted CD8+CD4-CCR7+CD45RA+ naive T cells. All receptors derive from a human donor in good health. Some libraries in this study had Jurkat cell RNA spiked in.

Turning to this clonotype: A much larger clone differs from this one at a single base, so this may be a read error. J is TRBJ1-6 and V is TRBV9; D is undetermined. Germline V lookup: CDR1 SGDLS, CDR2 YYNGEE. This CDR3 is built from 14 residues. Trimming removed 3 bases at V and 7 bases at J, with 11 bases between. The CDR3 region has the DNA TGTGCCAGCAGCGCGGGGATCGGGAATTCACCCCTCCACTTT. Translated, it gives CASSAGIGNSPLHF.

Concerning this clonotype: The junction differs from germline at one of its ends, possibly a read error. The chain carries TRBV6-5 and TRBJ2-2, with 8 bases lining up with TRBD1. Looked up from germline, CDR1 is MNHEY and CDR2 is SVGAGI. The length of the CDR3 is 14 residues. The DNA of the CDR3 is TGTGCCGGCAGCGGACAGGGTGACACCGGGGAGCTGTTTTTT. Residues: CAGSGQGDTGELFF.

This chain joins TRBV27 and TRBJ2-1; no clear D. CDR3 length: 15 amino acids. Trimming took off 6 bases at V and 2 bases at J, with 14 bases between the two ends. CDR1 and CDR2 (germline): MNHEY, SMNVEV (reference sequence). Here the CDR3 DNA reads TGTGCCAGCAGCCCCCTAGGCGCTACCTACAATGAGCAGTTCTTC. Its translation: CASSPLGATYNEQFF.

The J gene is TRBJ1-1, the V gene TRBV21-1; TRBD1 was called by the table and not checked on the DNA. TRBV21-1 is reported as a pseudogene. There are 16 residues in the CDR3. The CDR3 here is CASSKVVSSRNTEAFF. CDR3 DNA: TGTGCCAGCAGCAAAGTTGTGAGTTCCCGAAACACTGAAGCTTTCTTT.

This clonotype was observed at least ten times. The CDR3 loop is CASSFKGRGSDTQYF. The CDR3 nucleotides read TGTGCCAGCAGCTTCAAGGGGAGGGGATCTGATACGCAGTATTTT. The genes are TRBV11-3 and TRBJ2-3; 7 bases map to TRBD2. The V segment lost 3 bases and the J segment 6 bases; nucleotides outside the gene matches: 9. The germline V gene encodes CDR1 SGHNT and CDR2 YENEEA. The CDR3 spans 15 residues.

This CDR3 reads CASSLNWEGALNTEAFF. CDR3 in DNA: TGTGCCAGCAGCTTAAATTGGGAAGGGGCGTTGAACACTGAAGCTTTCTTT. The rearrangement joins TRBV11-2 to TRBJ1-1; possibly TRBD1 for D (5 bases). Per germline, CDR1 SGHAT and CDR2 FQNNGV. The CDR3 contains 17 residues. Trimming shortened V by 2 bases and J by 0 bases, and 16 bases separated the two germline ends. Filled out from reference TRBV11-2 and TRBJ1-1, the complete variable domain reads EAGVAQSPRYKIIEKRQSVAFWCNPISGHATLYWYQQILGQGPKLLIQFQNNGVVDDSQLPKDRFSAERLKGVDSTLKIQPAKLEDSAVYLCASSLNWEGALNTEAFFGQGTRLTVV.

As for this clonotype: A much larger clonotype is one base distant, so this may be a read error. The chain recombines TRBV4-2 with TRBJ2-2; perhaps TRBD2 as D (5 bases). CDR1 is LGHNA and CDR2 is YNFKEQ in the germline V gene. The CDR3 has 13 residues. Trimming shortened V by 1 base and J by 10 bases, and 10 bases separated the two germline ends. The CDR3 loop is CASSQARAEELFF. CDR3 sequence (DNA): TGTGCCAGCAGCCAAGCGCGGGCTGAGGAGCTGTTTTTT.

In regard to this clonotype: At one boundary the junction diverges from the germline segment, which might be a read error. This chain uses TRBV6-5 with TRBJ2-2; 9 nucleotides agree with TRBD2. The CDR3 totals 15 residues. Per the germline V gene, CDR1 is MNHEY and CDR2 is SVGAGI. The CDR3 is CASSFIAGAPGEPFF. The CDR3 DNA is TGTGCCAGCAGTTTTATAGCGGGAGCTCCCGGGGAGCCGTTTTTT.

This clonotype has at least ten counts. The rearrangement joins TRBV4-3 to TRBJ2-7; D is undetermined. The CDR3 contains 14 residues. Germline CDR1 is LGHNA and CDR2 is YSLEER. V lost 4 bases, J lost 4 bases, and 14 bases lay in between. CDR3 in amino acids: CASSPGFGQYEQYF. In nucleotides, the CDR3 is TGCGCCAGCAGCCCTGGCTTTGGCCAATACGAGCAGTACTTC.

The rearrangement uses TRBV6-1 and TRBJ1-2; the D gene is possibly TRBD1 (6 bases). Germline assignment: CDR1 MNHNS and CDR2 SASEGT. This CDR3 has 15 amino acids. Trimming removed 3 bases from V and 3 bases from J, with 14 bases in between. The CDR3 is CASSENGQIHYGYTF. The CDR3 region has the DNA TGTGCCAGCAGTGAGAACGGACAGATTCACTATGGCTACACCTTC.

Comments on this clonotype: A read error may explain this, as a much larger clone is one base away. The rearrangement links TRBV20-1 to TRBJ2-7, with 9 bases lining up with TRBD2. The CDR3 runs 14 residues. The germline CDR1 and CDR2 sequences are DFQATT and SNEGSKA (reference sequence). The junction had 9 bases not matched to a gene; V was cut back by 5 bases and J by 4 bases. The DNA of the CDR3 is TGCAGTGCTGGATTTAGCGGGGGAACGTACGAGCAGTACTTC. As protein: CSAGFSGGTYEQYF.

The genes are TRBV19 and TRBJ2-2, with a weak D call TRBD2 (6 bases). Germline V CDR1 and CDR2: LNHDA, SQIVND (reference sequence). The CDR3 is 15 residues long. V gave up 6 bases and J gave up 6 bases, with 17 bases separating them. The CDR3 DNA sequence: TGTGCCAGTAGGGTAGCGGATTACACACCCGGGGAGCTGTTTTTT. As protein: CASRVADYTPGELFF.